Listed below are T cell receptor beta chains from one sample, sequenced in a study of T cells in Graves' hyperthyroidism and ophthalmopathy. TCRdb re-derived calls from the multiplex PCR reads in MiXCR, one entry per CDR3 protein. The table has 450,000 to 700,000 distinct CDR3 sequences, around 46% seen once. Source material: peripheral blood or thyroid tissue (not recorded which). Source of these receptors: an adult woman with Graves' disease, either hyperthyroidism or ophthalmopathy (not recorded which). CDR3s include the opening cysteine and the closing phenylalanine or tryptophan. The order of the fields is D gene, clone size, J gene, V gene, CDR3 protein, CDR3 DNA. D genes are given only for firm matches. Expanded clones are given a class, and other clones once, few, many or no size at all.

TRBD2 NA TRBJ2-5 TRBV3-1 CASRPGTSAQTLGAQYF TGTGCCAGCAGACCCGGGACTAGCGCTCAAACTCTTGGGGCCCAGTACTTC
NA NA TRBJ1-1 TRBV11-2 CASSLRVTVSEAFF TGTGCCAGCAGCTTACGGGTAACGGTTTCTGAAGCTTTCTTT
TRBD2 NA TRBJ2-7 TRBV10-3 CAIVDDSGIEQYF TGTGCCATCGTGGATGATAGCGGGATCGAGCAGTACTTC
NA NA TRBJ1-6 TRBV25-1 CASSEGQKGYNSPLHF TGTGCCAGCAGTGAAGGACAGAAGGGTTATAATTCACCCCTCCACTTT
TRBD2 NA TRBJ2-3 TRBV5-1 CASSTASGPDTQYF TGCGCCAGCAGCACGGCTAGCGGGCCAGATACGCAGTATTTT
NA many TRBJ1-2 TRBV5-1 CASSLGGVGGYTF TGCGCCAGCAGCTTGGGGGGCGTCGGGGGCTACACCTTC
NA many TRBJ2-7 TRBV10-1 CASRLGAYEQYF TGCGCCAGCAGGCTAGGGGCCTACGAGCAGTACTTC
TRBD1 NA TRBJ2-5 TRBV28 CASSLDREWEETQYF TGTGCCAGCAGTTTGGACAGGGAGTGGGAAGAGACCCAGTACTTC
NA many TRBJ2-7 TRBV7-2 CASSLAAVFNEQYF TGTGCCAGCAGCTTAGCGGCGGTCTTCAACGAGCAGTACTTC
NA many TRBJ1-5 TRBV7-2 CASSSDAGQPQHF TGTGCCAGCAGCTCGGACGCGGGACAGCCCCAGCATTTT
TRBD2 NA TRBJ2-1 TRBV7-8 CASKTSGSFGSYNEQFF TGTGCCAGCAAGACTAGCGGGAGTTTCGGCTCCTACAATGAGCAGTTCTTC
NA few TRBJ1-1 TRBV5-1 CASSLGGPQNTEAFF TGCGCCAGCAGCTTGGGGGGCCCCCAGAACACTGAAGCTTTCTTT
TRBD2 NA TRBJ2-5 TRBV7-9 CASSPGTSGKQIQETQYF TGTGCCAGCAGCCCCGGGACTAGCGGGAAACAAATCCAAGAGACCCAGTACTTC
TRBD1 NA TRBJ1-2 TRBV27 CASSLRSRQGGSGYTF TGTGCCAGCAGTTTACGGTCAAGACAGGGAGGTTCCGGCTACACCTTC
TRBD2 NA TRBJ2-5 TRBV5-1 CASSLAGAETRYF TGCGCCAGCAGCCTAGCGGGAGCAGAGACCCGGTACTTC
NA few TRBJ1-4 TRBV30 CATDRPKNEKLFF TGTGCAACTGACCGACCCAAGAATGAAAAACTGTTTTTT
TRBD1 few TRBJ1-2 TRBV28 CATTSGQGNYGYTF TGTGCCACCACCTCCGGACAGGGGAACTATGGCTACACCTTC
NA NA TRBJ2-7 TRBV25-1 CASLQGSYEQYF TGTGCTAGTCTACAGGGTTCCTACGAGCAGTACTTC
NA many TRBJ1-2 TRBV6-1 CASSESRTNGYTF TGTGCCAGCAGTGAAAGTCGGACTAATGGCTACACCTTC
NA NA TRBJ2-3 TRBV7-8 CASSLGVVSTDTQYF TGTGCCAGCAGCTTAGGAGTTGTTAGCACAGATACGCAGTATTTT
NA once TRBJ1-6 TRBV10-3 CVIAIQGSYNSPLHF TGTGTCATCGCGATTCAGGGTTCCTATAATTCACCCCTCCACTTT
NA NA TRBJ1-5 TRBV2 CASSSQRGGNQPQHF TGTGCCAGCAGTTCGCAGAGGGGTGGCAATCAGCCCCAGCATTTT
NA few TRBJ2-7 TRBV28 CASSHPEQYF TGTGCCAGCTCCCACCCCGAGCAGTACTTC